The clone carrying this T cell receptor (beta chain) was found a few times. The antigen remains unidentified. The CDR3 sequence is 17 residues long. Germline V lookup: CDR1 MNHEY, CDR2 SVGAGI. Trimming removed 5 bases from V and 0 bases from J, with 16 bases in between. This sample was taken from a study of T cell repertoires in cytomegalovirus infection. Findings and caveats of the study: HLA-C-restricted CMV-specific TCR beta clonotypes prevailed in the ex vivo response.

TCRdb reanalysed the reads using MiXCR and keeps one entry per CDR3 protein. This table has approximately 150,000 distinct CDR3 sequences, less than 25% appearing once. This clonotype originated in a human donor in good health (CMV status not recorded). Some clones in this sample may be carry-over from other donors' samples. The sample was CD8+ T cells from cultured PBMCs, taken from culture after CMV antigen stimulation. The chain is built from TRBV6-5 and TRBJ1-4; maybe TRBD1 (5 bases). The CDR3 nucleotides are TGTGCCAGCAGTCCTAAGTTGACAGATCCAACTAATGAAAAACTGTTTTTT. Translation: CASSPKLTDPTNEKLFF.